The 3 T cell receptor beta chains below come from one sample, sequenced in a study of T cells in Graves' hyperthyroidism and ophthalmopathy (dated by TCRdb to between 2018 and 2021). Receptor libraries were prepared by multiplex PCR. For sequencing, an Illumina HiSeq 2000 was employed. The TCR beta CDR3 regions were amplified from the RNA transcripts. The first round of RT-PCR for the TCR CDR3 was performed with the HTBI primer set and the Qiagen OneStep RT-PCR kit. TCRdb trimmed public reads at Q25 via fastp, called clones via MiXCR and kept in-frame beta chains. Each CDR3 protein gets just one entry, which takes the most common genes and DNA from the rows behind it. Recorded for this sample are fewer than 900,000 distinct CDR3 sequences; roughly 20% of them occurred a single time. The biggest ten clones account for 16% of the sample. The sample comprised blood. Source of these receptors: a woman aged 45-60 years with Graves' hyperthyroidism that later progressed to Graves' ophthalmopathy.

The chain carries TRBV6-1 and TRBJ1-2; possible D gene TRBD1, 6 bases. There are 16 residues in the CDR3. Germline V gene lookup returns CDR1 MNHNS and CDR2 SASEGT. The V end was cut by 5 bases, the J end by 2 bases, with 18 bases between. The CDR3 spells CASSYRVVQGNYGYTF. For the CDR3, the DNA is TGTGCCAGCAGTTATAGAGTGGTTCAGGGGAACTATGGCTACACCTTC.

The CDR3 loop is CASSGDRVGNSPLHF. Here the CDR3 DNA reads TGTGCCAGCAGTGGCGACAGGGTGGGAAATTCACCCCTCCACTTT. J is TRBJ1-6 and V is TRBV6-1; TRBD1 aligns across 7 bases. Germline lookup yields CDR1 MNHNS and CDR2 SASEGT. After removal of 4 bases from V and 7 bases from J, the junction contained 7 bases not matched to a gene. The CDR3 is made up of 15 amino acids.

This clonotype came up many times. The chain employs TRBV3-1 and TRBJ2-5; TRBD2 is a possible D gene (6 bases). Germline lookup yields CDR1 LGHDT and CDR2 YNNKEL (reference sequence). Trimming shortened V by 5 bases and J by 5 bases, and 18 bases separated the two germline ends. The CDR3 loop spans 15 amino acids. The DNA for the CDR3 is TGTGCCAGCAGCTACGGGACCAGTCGGGGGGAGACCCAGTACTTC. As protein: CASSYGTSRGETQYF.